This T cell receptor (beta chain) was retrieved from a study of regulatory T cells in long-lasting Graves disease. Study-level points and caveats: Samples came from peripheral blood alone, without thyroid tissue. Whereas 900 to 1,000 public clonotypes were shared by new patients, persistent patients shared more, at under 3,000.

This clonotype was picked up many times. Its antigen is not known. Germline values: CDR1 MDHEN, CDR2 SYDVKM. This CDR3 has 15 amino acids. J was trimmed by 0 bases and V by 6 bases; bases with no gene match: 8. According to the study, TCR beta libraries were built with iRepertoire HTBI primers and CDR3-region Arm-PCR. TCRdb used MiXCR to reprocess the multiplex PCR reads, holding one entry per CDR3 protein. The sample includes around 450,000 distinct CDR3 sequences, roughly a fifth of them seen just once. Stated time point: persistent/refractory GD, antithyroid drugs over 5 years with positive TRAb. The TCR library was made from RNA extracted from PBMCs.

The chain employs TRBV28 and TRBJ2-7, with 7 bases matching TRBD1. This receptor was identified in a female donor with Graves disease. The sample consisted of peripheral blood mononuclear cells (PBMCs), taken when the disease was refractory, from a patient treated with antithyroid drugs. The CDR3 DNA reads TGTGCCAGCAGATACCTGACAGGGCCCTCCTACGAGCAGTACTTC. Translating gives CASRYLTGPSYEQYF.